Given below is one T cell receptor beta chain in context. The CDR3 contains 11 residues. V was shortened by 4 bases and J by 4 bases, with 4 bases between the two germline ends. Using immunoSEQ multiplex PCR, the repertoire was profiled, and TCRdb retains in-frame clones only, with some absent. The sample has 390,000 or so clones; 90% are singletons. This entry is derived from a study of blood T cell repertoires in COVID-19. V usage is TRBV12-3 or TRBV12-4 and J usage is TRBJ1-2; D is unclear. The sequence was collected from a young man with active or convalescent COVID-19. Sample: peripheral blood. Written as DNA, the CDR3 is TGTGCCAGCAGTTCATTCTATGGCTACACCTTC. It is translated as CASSSFYGYTF.